These 27 T cell receptor beta chains were all obtained from the same sample, sequenced in a study of monozygotic twins with cystic fibrosis. Repertoires were generated with immunoSEQ multiplex PCR, while TCRdb's copy carries only in-frame clones and drops some. The sample includes 30,000 to 40,000 clones, around 96% of them seen just once. Sequenced: blood. The receptors come from a girl aged 2 to 9 with cystic fibrosis.

This sequence joins TRBV6-5 and TRBJ2-7; D unclear. V lost 5 bases and J lost 1, with 12 bases in between. The CDR3 sequence is 14 residues long. Germline V gene lookup returns CDR1 MNHEY and CDR2 SVGAGI. The CDR3 here is CASSNPLISYEQYF. The CDR3 DNA sequence: TGTGCCAGCAGTAACCCCCTTATTTCCTACGAGCAGTACTTC.

The J gene is TRBJ2-1, the V gene TRBV9, with 8 bases identical to TRBD2. J was trimmed by 7 bases and V by 0 bases; bases with no gene match: 6. The CDR3 runs to 15 residues. Germline CDR1 SGDLS, CDR2 YYNGEE. CDR3 loop: CASSVEPGGVNEQFF. The CDR3, as DNA: TGTGCCAGCAGCGTAGAGCCGGGAGGGGTTAATGAGCAGTTCTTC.

The chain employs TRBV20-1 and TRBJ2-3; D uncertain. The CDR3 runs 11 residues. Germline CDR1 DFQATT, CDR2 SNEGSKA (reference sequence). V dropped 6 bases and J dropped 6 bases, with 10 bases sitting between them. The CDR3 DNA is TGCAGTGCCCCCATCGCGGATACGCAGTATTTT. This codes for CSAPIADTQYF.

V is TRBV5-1 and J is TRBJ1-2; 8 bases agree with TRBD1. V shed 9 bases, J shed 2 bases, and the junction held 6 bases outside the gene matches. This CDR3 comprises 13 residues. Germline assignment: CDR1 SGHRS and CDR2 YFSETQ. In DNA form, the CDR3 reads TGCGCCACCTCCGGACAGGGCAACTATGGCTACACCTTC. Its translation: CATSGQGNYGYTF.

The sample holds one count of this clone. The rearrangement joins TRBV30 to TRBJ2-1, with 13 positions matching TRBD2. This CDR3 is 15 amino acids long. J gave up 8 bases and V 1 base, and 5 bases lay outside the gene matches. The germline V gene encodes CDR1 GTSNPN and CDR2 SVGIG (reference sequence). The CDR3 DNA sequence: TGTGCCTGGAGTGCGGGACTAGCGGGACTCTATGAGCAGTTCTTC. Its protein is CAWSAGLAGLYEQFF.

The J gene is TRBJ1-1, the V gene TRBV5-1; weak D call: TRBD1 (6 bases). Trimming took 5 bases from V and 5 from J, leaving 16 bases between them. CDR1 is SGHRS, CDR2 YFSETQ, per germline. This CDR3 comprises 14 residues. Here the CDR3 reads CASSYLQGSTEAFF. The CDR3 DNA is TGCGCCAGCAGTTACCTTCAGGGGAGTACTGAAGCTTTCTTT.

This clone was observed once. The rearrangement links TRBV7-9 to TRBJ2-2; 9 bases align to TRBD1. The CDR3 covers 17 residues. Germline values: CDR1 SEHNR, CDR2 FQNEAQ (reference sequence). V shed 3 bases and J 5 bases; nucleotides not matched to a gene: 10. The CDR3 loop reads CASSFIPDRGVTGELFF. Here the CDR3 DNA reads TGTGCCAGCAGCTTCATTCCGGACAGGGGCGTAACCGGGGAGCTGTTTTTT. The complete variable domain, with remaining parts taken from reference TRBV7-9 and TRBJ2-2, reads DTGVSQNPRHKITKRGQNVTFRCDPISEHNRLYWYRQTLGQGPEFLTYFQNEAQLEKSRLLSDRFSAERPKGSFSTLEIQRTEQGDSAMYLCASSFIPDRGVTGELFFGEGSRLTVL.

The chain combines TRBV15 with TRBJ1-2; tentatively, D is TRBD1 (6 bases). This CDR3 contains 13 residues. Germline V gene data show CDR1 as LNHNV and CDR2 as YYDKDF (reference sequence). V gave up 0 bases and J gave up 8 bases, with 10 bases separating them. The CDR3, as DNA: TGTGCCACCAGCAGAGATTGGGGGCAGGGCTACACCTTC. Translated, it gives CATSRDWGQGYTF.

The V call is TRBV5-6, the J call TRBJ1-1; no clear D gene. The V gene lost 4 bases and the J gene lost 4 bases, with 11 bases spanning the gap. Looked up from germline, CDR1 is SGHDT and CDR2 is YYEEEE. The CDR3 covers 13 residues. The CDR3 bases are TGTGCCAGCAGCCCGTTCGCGAGCACTGAAGCTTTCTTT. Its protein is CASSPFASTEAFF.

The chain uses TRBV5-1 and TRBJ2-3, with D perhaps matching TRBD1 (5 bases). Trimming took off 0 bases at V and 2 bases at J, with 7 bases between the two ends. The CDR3 is 14 amino acids. The V gene's germline CDR1 is SGHRS and CDR2 YFSETQ. The CDR3 region has the DNA TGCGCCAGCAGCTTGGGACAGTTCACAGATACGCAGTATTTT. Translating it yields CASSLGQFTDTQYF.

The chain couples TRBV7-9 to TRBJ1-5; D is ambiguous. CDR3 length: 12 amino acids. Looked up from germline, CDR1 is SEHNR and CDR2 is FQNEAQ (reference sequence). V was trimmed by 6 bases and J by 3 bases, leaving 6 bases between them. The CDR3: CASSRHNQPQHF. CDR3 DNA sequence: TGTGCCAGCAGTCGTCACAATCAGCCCCAGCATTTT.

DNA for the CDR3: TGTGCCAGCACAGGGGAGGGCTACGAGCAGTACTTC. It yields the protein CASTGEGYEQYF. The chain has TRBV2 and TRBJ2-7, with D perhaps TRBD2 (7 bases). The V and J ends lost 7 bases and 3 bases respectively, with 10 bases between them. This CDR3 spans 12 amino acids. Germline V gene lookup returns CDR1 SNHLY and CDR2 FYNNEI.

The CDR3 sequence: CASSFGDSTINQPQHF. The CDR3 region has the DNA TGTGCCAGCAGCTTCGGGGACTCGACAATCAATCAGCCCCAGCATTTT. The V and J genes are TRBV7-9 and TRBJ1-5, with a tentative D call TRBD1 (5 bases). The CDR3 spans 16 residues. With 3 bases removed from V and 3 bases from J, the gap between germline ends came to 15 bases. Germline V gene data show CDR1 as SEHNR and CDR2 as FQNEAQ (reference sequence).

This chain joins TRBV7-9 and TRBJ2-7; no clear D gene. Per germline, CDR1 SEHNR and CDR2 FQNEAQ (reference sequence). This CDR3 spans 13 amino acids. The V gene lost 2 bases and the J gene lost 0 bases, with 5 bases spanning the gap. The CDR3 DNA is TGTGCCAGCAGCTTATCCACCTCCTACGAGCAGTACTTC. Translation gives CASSLSTSYEQYF.

This chain uses TRBV5-1 with TRBJ1-5, with 8 bases that match TRBD1. The trim removed 4 bases at V and 4 bases at J, leaving 7 bases unmatched. This CDR3 comprises 15 residues. Germline CDR1 SGHRS, CDR2 YFSETQ. CDR3 in amino acids: CASSPGTGGNQPQHF. CDR3 coding DNA: TGCGCCAGCAGCCCTGGGACAGGTGGGAATCAGCCCCAGCATTTT.

CDR3 DNA: TGTGCCAGCAGTGAACCGGGTATTCAGCCCCAGCATTTT. It is translated as CASSEPGIQPQHF. The chain employs TRBV6-1 and TRBJ1-5, with D unresolved. CDR3 length: 13 residues. V lost 2 bases and J lost 6, with 8 bases in between. Looked up from germline, CDR1 is MNHNS and CDR2 is SASEGT.

The rearrangement joins TRBV7-6 to TRBJ1-1; D might be TRBD1 (6 bases). From germline, CDR1 is SGHVS and CDR2 FNYEAQ. The CDR3 length is 13 residues. V lost 3 bases to trimming and J lost 3 bases, with 8 bases between them. This CDR3 reads CASSFSGDTEAFF. CDR3 DNA: TGTGCCAGCAGCTTTTCAGGGGACACTGAAGCTTTCTTT.

The chain carries TRBV30 and TRBJ2-1; 8 nucleotides agree with TRBD2. The CDR3 loop spans 15 amino acids. The germline CDR1 and CDR2 sequences are GTSNPN and SVGIG (reference sequence). V shed 4 bases and J 3 bases; nucleotides not matched to a gene: 8. In nucleotides, the CDR3 is TGTGCCTGGACCCCACTAGCGGAAAACTACAATGAGCAGTTCTTC. Residues: CAWTPLAENYNEQFF.

The V and J genes are TRBV7-2 and TRBJ2-7, with TRBD2 matching 9 bases. J gave up 8 bases and V 1 base, and 6 bases lay outside the gene matches. The germline CDR1 and CDR2 sequences are SGHTA and FQGNSA. The CDR3 is 14 amino acids. The CDR3 here is CASSLVGTSSQQYF. The CDR3 region has the DNA TGTGCCAGCAGCTTAGTGGGGACTAGCTCTCAGCAGTACTTC.

The chain couples TRBV25-1 to TRBJ2-2, with a tentative D call TRBD2 (6 bases). V was trimmed by 5 bases and J by 6 bases, leaving 19 bases between them. The CDR3 has 16 amino acids. Germline V gene data show CDR1 as MGHDK and CDR2 as SYGVNS. The CDR3 DNA reads TGTGCCAGCAGTACCTCGACTAGATTCGGGCCCGGGGAGCTGTTTTTT. Its translation: CASSTSTRFGPGELFF.

This chain joins TRBV11-2 and TRBJ2-7; D unresolved. V shed 3 bases and J shed 0 bases, with 12 bases lying between them. The length of the CDR3 is 15 residues. Germline-derived CDR1 and CDR2 are SGHAT and FQNNGV. Here the CDR3 DNA reads TGTGCCAGCAGCTTGAGGTCCCTAAGCTCCTACGAGCAGTACTTC. Translation: CASSLRSLSSYEQYF.

J is TRBJ2-2 and V is TRBV6-4; TRBD2 agrees at 9 bases. This CDR3 has 16 residues. The junction had 0 bases not matched to a gene; V was cut back by 0 bases and J by 1 base. Per germline, CDR1 MRHNA and CDR2 SNTAGT. The CDR3: CASSDSAGGNTGELFF. The CDR3 DNA follows: TGTGCCAGCAGTGACTCAGCGGGAGGGAACACCGGGGAGCTGTTTTTT.

This rearrangement joins TRBV20-1 to TRBJ1-2, with D possibly matching TRBD1 (5 bases). From germline, CDR1 is DFQATT and CDR2 SNEGSKA (reference sequence). The CDR3 spans 11 residues. Trimming shortened V by 3 bases and J by 11 bases, and 13 bases separated the two germline ends. The CDR3 loop is CSARTEGRYTF. CDR3 coding DNA: TGCAGTGCTAGGACAGAGGGCCGGTACACCTTC.

A note on this clone: At one end the junction does not follow the germline gene, possibly because of a read error. This chain uses TRBV7-7 with TRBJ2-7; D is perhaps TRBD1 (6 bases). This CDR3 has 20 residues. In germline, CDR1 is SSHAT, CDR2 FNYEAQ (reference sequence). The CDR3 DNA sequence: TGTGCTAGCAGCCCTCGATCCGGGGACATAGAGAGCGCGAACTCCTACGAGCAGTACTTC. It is translated as CASSPRSGDIESANSYEQYF. Variable domain in full (rest from reference TRBV7-7 and TRBJ2-7): GAGVSQSPRYKVTKRGQDVTLRCDPISSHATLYWYQQALGQGPEFLTYFNYEAQPDKSGLPSDRFSAERPEGSISTLTIQRTEQRDSAMYRCASSPRSGDIESANSYEQYFGPGTRLTVT.

The rearrangement uses TRBV5-1 and TRBJ2-2; D may be TRBD1 (6 bases). Germline CDR1 and CDR2: SGHRS and YFSETQ. V lost 4 bases and J 3 bases, leaving 10 bases between the germline ends. This CDR3 has 14 residues. CDR3 protein: CASSPEGDTGELFF. The CDR3 nucleotides are TGCGCCAGCAGCCCAGAGGGGGACACCGGGGAGCTGTTTTTT.

The chain recombines TRBV7-9 with TRBJ2-7; possibly TRBD2 for D (6 bases). This CDR3 is 13 amino acids long. V was trimmed by 6 bases and J by 3 bases, leaving 12 bases between them. In germline, CDR1 is SEHNR, CDR2 FQNEAQ (reference sequence). In DNA, the CDR3 is TGTGCCAGCAGTCGACTAGACCTCTACGAGCAGTACTTC. Amino acid sequence: CASSRLDLYEQYF.

The chain couples TRBV29-1 to TRBJ2-5; possibly TRBD2 for D (6 bases). Germline values: CDR1 SQVTM, CDR2 ANQGSEA. V was clipped by 7 bases and J by 1 base, with 13 bases between them. This CDR3 is built from 13 residues. The chain's CDR3 is CSAEEGGQETQYF. CDR3 DNA sequence: TGCAGCGCCGAGGAGGGTGGCCAAGAGACCCAGTACTTC.